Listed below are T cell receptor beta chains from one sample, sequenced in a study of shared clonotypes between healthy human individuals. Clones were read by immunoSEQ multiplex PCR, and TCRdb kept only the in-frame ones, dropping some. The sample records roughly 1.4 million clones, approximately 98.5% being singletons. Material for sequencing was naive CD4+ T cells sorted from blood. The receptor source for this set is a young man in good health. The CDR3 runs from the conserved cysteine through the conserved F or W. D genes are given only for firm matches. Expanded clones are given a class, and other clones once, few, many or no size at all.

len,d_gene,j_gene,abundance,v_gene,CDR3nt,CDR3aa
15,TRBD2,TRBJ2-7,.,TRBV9,TGTGCCAGCAGCGGGGGGACTAGCGGGTACTACGAGCAGTACTTC,CASSGGTSGYYEQYF
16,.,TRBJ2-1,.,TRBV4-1,TGCGCCAGCAGCCAAGACTGGGTAGGTGCGGCGGATGAGCAGTTCTTC,CASSQDWVGAADEQFF
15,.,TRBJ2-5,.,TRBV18,TGTGCCAGCTCACTACGGGGCTCCCATGGGGAGACCCAGTACTTC,CASSLRGSHGETQYF
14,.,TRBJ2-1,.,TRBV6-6,TGTGCCAGCACGCGAAGGGGGGGAAACAATGAGCAGTTCTTC,CASTRRGGNNEQFF
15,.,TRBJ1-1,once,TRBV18,TGTGCCAGCTCACCAAGGCTACGGGGGGGCACTGAAGCTTTCTTT,CASSPRLRGGTEAFF
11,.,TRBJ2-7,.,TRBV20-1,TGCAGTGCTCAAACAGGTTACGAGCAGTACTTC,CSAQTGYEQYF
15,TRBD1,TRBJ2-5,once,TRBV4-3,TGCGCCAGCAGCCACCCGGGACAGGAGAGGGAGACCCAGTACTTC,CASSHPGQERETQYF
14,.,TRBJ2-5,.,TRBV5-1,TGCGCCAGCAGCACAGGGACTACCGAAGAGACCCAGTACTTC,CASSTGTTEETQYF
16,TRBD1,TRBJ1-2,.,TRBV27,TGTGCCAGCAGTTTGGTCGGGACAGGACGTAACTATGGCTACACCTTC,CASSLVGTGRNYGYTF
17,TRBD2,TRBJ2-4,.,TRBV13,TGTGCCAGCAGCCCCCCACCAACTAGCGGGAGGAGAAACATTCAGTACTTC,CASSPPPTSGRRNIQYF
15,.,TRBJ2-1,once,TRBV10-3,TGTGCCATCAGTGGCCCGGGGGTGCCCTACAATGAGCAGTTCTTC,CAISGPGVPYNEQFF
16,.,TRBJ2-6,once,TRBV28,TGTGCCAGCAGTTTAGGAGGGGGCGGTGGGGCCAACGTCCTGACTTTC,CASSLGGGGGANVLTF
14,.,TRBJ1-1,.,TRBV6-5,TGTGCCAGCAGCATCAGGGGTTTGAGGACTGAAGCTTTCTTT,CASSIRGLRTEAFF
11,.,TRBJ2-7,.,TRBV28,TGTGCCAGCAGCTCCCCCAGAGAGCAGTACTTC,CASSSPREQYF
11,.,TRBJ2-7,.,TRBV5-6,TGTGCCAGCAGCTTGAGATCCGAGCAGTACTTC,CASSLRSEQYF
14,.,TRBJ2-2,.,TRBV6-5,TGTGCCAGCAGAACCCCGGGGGCGACCGGGGAGCTGTTTTTT,CASRTPGATGELFF
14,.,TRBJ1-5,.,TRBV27,TGTGCCAGCAGTCCCCCAGGGGTGGGACAGCCCCAGCATTTT,CASSPPGVGQPQHF
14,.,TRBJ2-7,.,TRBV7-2,TGTGCCAGCAGTATATCAAAGGATCTCTACGAGCAGTACTTC,CASSISKDLYEQYF
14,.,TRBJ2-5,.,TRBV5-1,TGCGCCAGCAGCTTGGCTTTGGCTGAAGAGACCCAGTACTTC,CASSLALAEETQYF
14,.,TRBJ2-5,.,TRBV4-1,TGCGCCAGCAGCCGAGCAGGGACCCAAGAGACCCAGTACTTC,CASSRAGTQETQYF
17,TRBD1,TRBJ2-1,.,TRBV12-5,TGTGCTAGTGGTTGGTACCCCGGGACAGGGGACAACAATGAGCAGTTCTTC,CASGWYPGTGDNNEQFF
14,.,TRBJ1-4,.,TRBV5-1,TGCGCCAGCAGCCCGGGACACTTTAATGAAAAACTGTTTTTT,CASSPGHFNEKLFF
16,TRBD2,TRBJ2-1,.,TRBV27,TGTGCCAGCAGTTTATTGGGGACTAGCCGTTACAATGAGCAGTTCTTC,CASSLLGTSRYNEQFF
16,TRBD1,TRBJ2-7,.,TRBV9,TGTGCCAGCAGCGTTACCGGGACAGGGGGTTTCTACGAGCAGTACTTC,CASSVTGTGGFYEQYF
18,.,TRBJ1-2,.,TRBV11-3,TGTGCCAGCAGCTTAGCGTCAGTACTGAGCACAGTCATAGGTGGCTACACCTTC,CASSLASVLSTVIGGYTF
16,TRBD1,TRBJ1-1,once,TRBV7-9,TGTGCCAGCAGCCCGGGGTACAGGGGTAGAAACACTGAAGCTTTCTTT,CASSPGYRGRNTEAFF
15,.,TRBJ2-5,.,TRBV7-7,TGTGCTAGCAGCCAGCGCGAGGCAGTGGGAGAGACCCAGTACTTC,CASSQREAVGETQYF
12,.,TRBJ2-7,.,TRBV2,TGTGCCAGCAGCTCGGTCCCCCCGGAGCAGTACTTC,CASSSVPPEQYF
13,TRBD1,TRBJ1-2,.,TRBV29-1,TGCAGCGGGGGGGAATGGGACAGGGATGGCTACACCTTC,CSGGEWDRDGYTF
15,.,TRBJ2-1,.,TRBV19,TGTGCCAGTAGTAGAACGGACCTCCCAGTCGATGAGCAGTTCTTC,CASSRTDLPVDEQFF
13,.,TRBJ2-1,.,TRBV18,TGTGCCAGCTCACCACCAATTTACAATGAGCAGTTCTTC,CASSPPIYNEQFF
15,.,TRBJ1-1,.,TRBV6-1,TGTGCCAGCAGTGTGGCAGGGGTGTCCGGCACTGAAGCTTTCTTT,CASSVAGVSGTEAFF
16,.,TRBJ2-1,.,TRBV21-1,TGTGCCAGCAGCAAGGTGACAGGGAAGTCCTACAATGAGCAGTTCTTC,CASSKVTGKSYNEQFF
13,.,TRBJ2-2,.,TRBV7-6,TGTGCCAGCAGCCTTAGAGGCACCGGGGAGCTGTTTTTT,CASSLRGTGELFF
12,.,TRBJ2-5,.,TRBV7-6,TGTGCCAGCAGCTTAGCCACAGGGCCCCAGTACTTC,CASSLATGPQYF
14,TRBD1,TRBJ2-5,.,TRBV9,TGTGCCAGCAGCGTAGACAGGGGGATGGAGACCCAGTACTTC,CASSVDRGMETQYF
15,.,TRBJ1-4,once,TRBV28,TGTGCCAGCAGCCGAGTGGACGGCCAGGGTGAAAAACTGTTTTTT,CASSRVDGQGEKLFF
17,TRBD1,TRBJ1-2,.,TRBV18,TGTGCCAGCTCATCACCTGCCGGGACAGCTACCAACTATGGCTACACCTTC,CASSSPAGTATNYGYTF
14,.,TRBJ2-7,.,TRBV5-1,TGCGCCAGCAGCTTGTCAGGTAGCTCCTACGAGCAGTACTTC,CASSLSGSSYEQYF
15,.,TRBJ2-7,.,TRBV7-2,TGTGCCAGCAGCCTAAGCGTAACGAGCTCCTACGAGCAGTACTTC,CASSLSVTSSYEQYF
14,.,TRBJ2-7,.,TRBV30,TGTGCCTGGAGTGACAGGGCGTGGGCCTACGAGCAGTACTTC,CAWSDRAWAYEQYF
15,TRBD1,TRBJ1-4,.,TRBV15,TGTGCCACCCTTTTTCTGGGACAGGGGGATGAAAAACTGTTTTTT,CATLFLGQGDEKLFF
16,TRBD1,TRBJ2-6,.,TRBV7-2,TGTGCCAGCAGCTTAGGGCAGGGGGCTGGGGCCAACGTCCTGACTTTC,CASSLGQGAGANVLTF
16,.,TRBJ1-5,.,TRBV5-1,TGCGCCAGCAGCCCGGGACATGGGGCGAACAATCAGCCCCAGCATTTT,CASSPGHGANNQPQHF
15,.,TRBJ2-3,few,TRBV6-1,TGTGCCAGCATGGAAGCGTTAGGAGGGGCAGATACGCAGTATTTT,CASMEALGGADTQYF
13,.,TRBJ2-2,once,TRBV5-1,TGCGCCAGCAGCTTGGGGTGGACCGGGGAGCTGTTTTTT,CASSLGWTGELFF
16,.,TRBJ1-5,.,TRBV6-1,TGTGCCAGCAGTGAAGTTCAGGCAGGGAAAAGACAGCCCCAGCATTTT,CASSEVQAGKRQPQHF
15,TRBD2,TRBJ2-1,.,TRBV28,TGTGCCAGCAGTCGGACTAGGGGCTCCTTTAATGAGCAGTTCTTC,CASSRTRGSFNEQFF
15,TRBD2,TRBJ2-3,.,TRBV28,TGTGCCAGCAGTCTAATAGCGGGGCCCACAGATACGCAGTATTTT,CASSLIAGPTDTQYF
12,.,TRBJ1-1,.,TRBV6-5,TGTGCCAGCAGGTCAGGTTTATCTGAAGCTTTCTTT,CASRSGLSEAFF
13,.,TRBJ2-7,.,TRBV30,TGTGCCTGGAGTGACGAAAAGGTATACGAGCAGTACTTC,CAWSDEKVYEQYF
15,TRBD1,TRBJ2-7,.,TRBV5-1,TGCGCCAGCAGCTTTACAGGGGGCAAGAGCTACGAGCAGTACTTC,CASSFTGGKSYEQYF
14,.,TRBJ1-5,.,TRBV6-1,TGTGCCAGCAGTTTTCAGGGCTCCCAGGGGCCCCAGCATTTT,CASSFQGSQGPQHF
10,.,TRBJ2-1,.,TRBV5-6,TGTGCCAGCCAGGGAGGTGAGCAGTTCTTC,CASQGGEQFF